These 14 T cell receptor beta chains originate from one sample sequenced in a study of response to subunit inactivated influenza vaccine. TCRdb processed the RT-PCR reads anew with MiXCR; each CDR3 protein has one entry. Of around 180,000 distinct CDR3 sequences in the sample, about 9.3% are singletons; the top ten hold approximately 11%. Sample: non-naive T cells sorted from PBMCs, taken on the day of vaccination. The receptors derive from a man between 50 and 59 years old who received an inactivated influenza vaccine.

The chain combines TRBV10-1 with TRBJ2-5; D is undetermined. With 3 bases removed from V and 7 bases from J, the gap between germline ends came to 12 bases. Germline assignment: CDR1 WNHNN and CDR2 SYGVQD (reference sequence). This CDR3 has 13 residues. The CDR3 sequence: CASSEAVLGTQYF. The CDR3 DNA is TGCGCCAGCAGTGAAGCCGTCCTAGGGACCCAGTACTTC.

The genes are TRBV3-1 and TRBJ2-7; TRBD1 aligns across 9 bases. Per germline, CDR1 LGHDT and CDR2 YNNKEL (reference sequence). The CDR3 totals 14 residues. V lost 4 bases to trimming and J lost 11 bases; unmatched junction nucleotides: 12. The CDR3 DNA reads as TGTGCCAGCAGCCGAGGACAGGGGCCCGCTATGAAGTACTTC. Its translation: CASSRGQGPAMKYF.

This clonotype was observed at least ten times. The J gene is TRBJ2-7, the V gene TRBV5-1; tentatively, D is TRBD1 (5 bases). The CDR3 length is 14 residues. Germline CDR1 and CDR2: SGHRS and YFSETQ. With 1 base removed from V and 1 base from J, the gap between germline ends came to 9 bases. The CDR3 sequence is CASSLSRVSYEQYF. Here the CDR3 DNA reads TGCGCCAGCAGCTTGAGCAGGGTTTCCTACGAGCAGTACTTC.

This clonotype has at least ten counts. The V gene is TRBV12-3 or TRBV12-4, the J gene TRBJ2-7; D gene uncertain. V was clipped by 4 bases and J by 1 base, with 14 bases between them. CDR3 length: 15 residues. The CDR3 loop is CASSSTWTNSYEQYF. CDR3 bases: TGTGCCAGCAGTTCAACTTGGACCAATTCCTACGAGCAGTACTTC.

The sample holds a few counts of this clonotype. The rearrangement joins TRBV4-1 to TRBJ2-1, with TRBD1 identical over 7 bases. The CDR3 covers 14 residues. Germline CDR1 is MGHRA and CDR2 is YSYEKL. Losses at the gene ends were 6 bases for V and 0 bases for J; bases not matched to a gene: 2. CDR3 coding DNA: TGCGCCAGCAGGGGACAGATCTCCTACAATGAGCAGTTCTTC. It codes for CASRGQISYNEQFF.

The sample holds a few counts of this clonotype. The chain recombines TRBV3-1 with TRBJ1-2; possibly TRBD1 for D (5 bases). Germline-derived CDR1 and CDR2 are LGHDT and YNNKEL (reference sequence). V was trimmed by 0 bases and J by 8 bases, leaving 10 bases between them. The CDR3 covers 13 residues. The CDR3 region is CASSQDSGSGYTF. The CDR3 bases are TGTGCCAGCAGCCAAGATTCAGGGTCCGGCTACACCTTC.

In this sample, this clonotype turned up many times. The rearrangement joins TRBV5-5 to TRBJ2-3, with TRBD2 as a possible D gene (5 bases). Germline V gene data show CDR1 as SGHKS and CDR2 as YYEKEE (reference sequence). Trimming stripped 6 bases from V and 8 bases from J, with 13 bases between. The CDR3 is made up of 12 amino acids. CDR3 sequence (DNA): TGTGCCAGCAAGGCCGATGCGGGTACGCAGTATTTT. This gives the protein CASKADAGTQYF.

This clonotype was seen more than once but under ten times. The chain is built from TRBV7-9 and TRBJ1-5; TRBD1 is a possible D gene (5 bases). CDR3 length equals 16 residues. The germline gives CDR1 SEHNR, CDR2 FQNEAQ (reference sequence). Trimming took off 1 base at V and 4 bases at J, with 14 bases between the two ends. The CDR3 here is CASSLGGGAPNQPQHF. CDR3 coding DNA: TGTGCCAGCAGCTTAGGAGGAGGGGCCCCTAATCAGCCCCAGCATTTT.

This chain's CDR3 is CASSIGTGSSYEQYF. CDR3 nucleotides: TGTGCCAGTAGTATCGGGACAGGGAGCTCCTACGAGCAGTACTTC. The chain employs TRBV19 and TRBJ2-7; 9 bases match TRBD1. Germline V gene lookup returns CDR1 LNHDA and CDR2 SQIVND (reference sequence). The length of the CDR3 is 15 residues. V shed 3 bases and J 0 bases; nucleotides not matched to a gene: 3. The variable domain in full, completed from reference TRBV19 and TRBJ2-7, reads DGGITQSPKYLFRKEGQNVTLSCEQNLNHDAMYWYRQDPGQGLRLIYYSQIVNDFQKGDIAEGYSVSREKKESFPLTVTSAQKNPTAFYLCASSIGTGSSYEQYFGPGTRLTVT.

The chain links TRBV28 to TRBJ1-2, with 8 bases lining up with TRBD1. Germline V lookup: CDR1 MDHEN, CDR2 SYDVKM. The CDR3 has 14 amino acids. The junction had 7 bases not matched to a gene; V was cut back by 2 bases and J by 8 bases. The CDR3: CASSLGTGLGGYTF. The CDR3 region has the DNA TGTGCCAGCAGTTTAGGGACAGGTCTCGGCGGCTACACCTTC.

This clonotype was picked up a small number of times. The chain combines TRBV6-1 with TRBJ2-3; 7 bases are a match to TRBD2. V lost 4 bases and J lost 4; bases outside the gene matches: 5. In germline, CDR1 is MNHNS, CDR2 SASEGT. The CDR3 is 14 amino acids. The CDR3 reads CASSGISGPDTQYF. As DNA, the CDR3 is TGTGCCAGCAGTGGAATTAGCGGGCCAGATACGCAGTATTTT.

The V gene is TRBV2, the J gene TRBJ2-6; 7 bases fit TRBD1. V gave up 6 bases and J gave up 2 bases; unmatched junction bases: 16. The CDR3 consists of 19 residues. CDR1 is SNHLY and CDR2 is FYNNEI in the germline V gene. The DNA of the CDR3 is TGTGCCAGCAGCCCGGCCGGACGGACAGGATTTACTGGGGCCAACGTCCTGACTTTC. It yields the protein CASSPAGRTGFTGANVLTF.

The chain has TRBV20-1 and TRBJ2-1; D call uncertain. This CDR3 contains 12 residues. V was shortened by 6 bases and J by 9 bases, with 15 bases between the two germline ends. The germline CDR1 and CDR2 sequences are DFQATT and SNEGSKA (reference sequence). CDR3 amino acids: CSALTELGEQFF. For the CDR3, the DNA is TGCAGTGCCTTGACCGAATTGGGTGAGCAGTTCTTC.

This clonotype came up many times. The chain has TRBV5-1 and TRBJ2-5, with 8 bases matching TRBD1. The length of the CDR3 is 19 residues. J gave up 4 bases and V 4 bases, and 21 bases lay outside the gene matches. The germline V gene has CDR1 SGHRS and CDR2 YFSETQ. CDR3 coding DNA: TGCGCCAGCAGCCCACGACCTATCCAGGGGGCCATGGGTTTAGAGACCCAGTACTTC. It translates to CASSPRPIQGAMGLETQYF. Looking up the rest from reference TRBV5-1 and TRBJ2-5 gives the full variable domain: KAGVTQTPRYLIKTRGQQVTLSCSPISGHRSVSWYQQTPGQGLQFLFEYFSETQRNKGNFPGRFSGRQFSNSRSEMNVSTLELGDSALYLCASSPRPIQGAMGLETQYFGPGTRLLVL.